The 4 T cell receptor beta chains in this list originate from one sample, sequenced in a study of shared clonotypes between healthy human individuals. Clones were sequenced by immunoSEQ multiplex PCR, and TCRdb holds only the in-frame ones, with some missing. The table has 600,000 to 750,000 clones, 72% seen once. Input material: memory CD4+ T cells sorted from blood. Subset reported: CD45RA-negative fraction. Every receptor here comes from a woman between 25 and 40 years old in good health.

V usage is TRBV5-1 and J usage is TRBJ2-1; 9 bases line up with TRBD2. The CDR3 has 14 residues. Germline trimming cut 6 bases from V and 10 bases from J; bases unmatched to any gene: 11. The germline CDR1 and CDR2 sequences are SGHRS and YFSETQ. CDR3 nucleotide sequence: TGCGCCAGCAAGTTGCCAGCGGGAGGTGGGGAGCAGTTCTTC. As protein: CASKLPAGGGEQFF. The whole variable domain, remainder taken from reference TRBV5-1 and TRBJ2-1, is KAGVTQTPRYLIKTRGQQVTLSCSPISGHRSVSWYQQTPGQGLQFLFEYFSETQRNKGNFPGRFSGRQFSNSRSEMNVSTLELGDSALYLCASKLPAGGGEQFFGPGTRLTVL.

The chain recombines TRBV5-5 with TRBJ2-3; 10 nucleotides match TRBD2. This CDR3 has 20 amino acids. Germline V gene sequence: CDR1 SGHKS, CDR2 YYEKEE (reference sequence). V trimming: 1 base; J trimming: 1 base; junction bases outside the gene matches: 15. Written as DNA, the CDR3 is TGTGCCAGCAGCTTGCGGGCGCAGCCGATAGCGGGAGGACGCACAGATACGCAGTATTTT. This translates into CASSLRAQPIAGGRTDTQYF.

This chain connects TRBV6-4 to TRBJ2-1; TRBD2 matches at 12 bases. CDR1 and CDR2 from the germline V gene are MRHNA and SNTAGT. The CDR3 is 16 residues long. The trim removed 2 bases at V and 8 bases at J, leaving 7 bases unmatched. The CDR3 bases are TGTGCCAGCAGTGACAATCTAGCGGGGGGGCCGGATGAGCAGTTCTTC. Translated: CASSDNLAGGPDEQFF.

A remark on this clone: With a much larger clone just one base away, this may be a read error. The gene calls are TRBV7-2 and TRBJ2-5; D is unclear. This CDR3 is 11 amino acids long. CDR1 and CDR2 from the germline V gene are SGHTA and FQGNSA. V was cut by 5 bases and J by 0 bases, with 1 base left in between. CDR3 sequence: CASSNQETQYF. The CDR3 coding sequence is TGTGCCAGCAGCAACCAAGAGACCCAGTACTTC.